Listed here are 13 T cell receptor beta chains from one sample, sequenced in a study of OX40 agonist ivuxolimab in advanced cancers. The data were produced by immunoSEQ multiplex PCR, yet TCRdb's version contains in-frame clones alone and is incomplete. In the table there are 30,000 or so clones, about 87% of which are singletons. Source: CD4+ or CD8+ T cells sorted from blood, taken in a trial of the OX40 agonist ivuxolimab. These receptor sequences come from an adult with an advanced solid tumor such as melanoma, head and neck, liver or kidney cancer.

This rearrangement joins TRBV28 to TRBJ1-1, with D unclear. V was trimmed by 9 bases and J by 0 bases, leaving 11 bases between them. The CDR3 has 13 amino acids. From germline, CDR1 is MDHEN and CDR2 SYDVKM. The CDR3 spells CASRLPMNTEAFF. The CDR3 nucleotides are TGTGCCAGTCGCCTCCCAATGAACACTGAAGCTTTCTTT. The full variable domain, rest sourced from reference TRBV28 and TRBJ1-1, is DVKVTQSSRYLVKRTGEKVFLECVQDMDHENMFWYRQDPGLGLRLIYFSYDVKMKEKGDIPEGYSVSREKKERFSLILESASTNQTSMYLCASRLPMNTEAFFGQGTRLTVV.

The sample holds one count of this clone. DNA for the CDR3: TGCAGCGTTGAGGGGACTAGTGGCGAGCAGTACTTC. It encodes CSVEGTSGEQYF. V gene TRBV29-1 combines with J gene TRBJ2-7; 8 positions agree with TRBD2. The germline CDR1 and CDR2 sequences are SQVTM and ANQGSEA. The CDR3 spans 12 residues. The ends lost 3 bases at V and 6 bases at J; junction bases unmatched: 4.

The chain recombines TRBV6-6 with TRBJ2-7; TRBD2 aligns across 7 bases. Germline CDR1 reads MNHNY; CDR2 reads SVGAGI (reference sequence). The length of the CDR3 is 14 residues. V lost 0 bases, J lost 2 bases, and 1 base stayed unmatched. CDR3 coding DNA: TGTGCCAGCAGTTACTCCACTAGCGCCTACGAGCAGTACTTC. The encoded protein is CASSYSTSAYEQYF.

This clone is judged medium-sized. Within the sample, other DNA sequences also encode this same CDR3. The rearrangement links TRBV19 to TRBJ2-7; D may be TRBD2 (5 bases). Trimming removed 1 base from V and 4 bases from J, with 8 bases in between. Germline V gives CDR1 LNHDA, CDR2 SQIVND (reference sequence). This CDR3 comprises 13 residues. The CDR3 loop is CASSIGGVYEQYF. CDR3 in DNA: TGTGCCAGTAGTATAGGGGGAGTTTACGAGCAGTACTTC.

The table lists this clone with a count of one. The genes are TRBV11-2 and TRBJ2-5, with TRBD2 matching over 10 bases. Germline V gives CDR1 SGHAT, CDR2 FQNNGV. The CDR3 runs 15 residues. The V and J ends lost 3 bases and 5 bases, in that order; junction bases with no gene match: 6. Here the CDR3 DNA reads TGTGCCAGCAGCTTCCTAGCGGGAGTGGGGGAGACCCAGTACTTC. Its protein product is CASSFLAGVGETQYF.

The gene calls are TRBV5-1 and TRBJ2-3; tentative D call: TRBD2 (5 bases). The CDR3 spans 13 residues. V lost 6 bases, J lost 5 bases, and 13 bases lay in between. Germline CDR1 reads SGHRS; CDR2 reads YFSETQ. The DNA of the CDR3 is TGCGCCAGCATCCGGGATGTCGGAGATACGCAGTATTTT. Translating gives CASIRDVGDTQYF. Full variable domain (outside the CDR3, taken from reference TRBV5-1 and TRBJ2-3): KAGVTQTPRYLIKTRGQQVTLSCSPISGHRSVSWYQQTPGQGLQFLFEYFSETQRNKGNFPGRFSGRQFSNSRSEMNVSTLELGDSALYLCASIRDVGDTQYFGPGTRLTVL.

The genes are TRBV18 and TRBJ2-7; no clear D. V was shortened by 3 bases and J by 4 bases, with 10 bases between the two germline ends. This CDR3 is 13 amino acids long. The germline V gene encodes CDR1 KGHSH and CDR2 LQKENI. The DNA of the CDR3 is TGTGCCAGCTCACCTGACTCGTTTTACGAGCAGTACTTC. Translation gives CASSPDSFYEQYF.

The CDR3 region is CASSLGLARNEQYF. CDR3 in DNA: TGTGCCAGCAGCTTGGGACTAGCGCGAAACGAGCAGTACTTC. This chain joins TRBV7-6 and TRBJ2-5; the match to TRBD2 covers 10 bases. The DNA matches TRBJ2-7 better at its end, which makes the J call doubtful. Germline V gene sequence: CDR1 SGHVS, CDR2 FNYEAQ. The CDR3 extends over 14 amino acids.

In regard to this clone: Other nucleotide sequences in the sample specify the same CDR3. The chain is built from TRBV28 and TRBJ2-7; D gene uncertain. Germline V CDR1 and CDR2: MDHEN, SYDVKM. This CDR3 is built from 11 residues. Trimming removed 4 bases from V and 3 bases from J, with 4 bases in between. CDR3 sequence reads: CASSSFYEQYF. In nucleotides, the CDR3 is TGTGCCAGCAGTTCATTCTACGAGCAGTACTTC.

V gene TRBV5-5 combines with J gene TRBJ1-2, with 8 bases aligning to TRBD1. V shed 1 base, J shed 3 bases, and the junction held 5 bases outside the gene matches. This CDR3 is built from 15 residues. Germline CDR1 and CDR2: SGHKS and YYEKEE (reference sequence). The CDR3 DNA reads as TGTGCCAGCAGCTTGCGGACAGGGCGGGACTATGGCTACACCTTC. As protein: CASSLRTGRDYGYTF.

V is TRBV27 and J is TRBJ2-3; D may match TRBD1 or TRBD2 (5 bases each). V lost 5 bases and J lost 0, with 12 bases in between. Per the germline V gene, CDR1 is MNHEY and CDR2 is SMNVEV (reference sequence). The CDR3 covers 15 residues. CDR3: CASSPTWDSTDTQYF. The CDR3 coding sequence is TGTGCCAGCAGTCCAACTTGGGACAGCACAGATACGCAGTATTTT.

The chain couples TRBV5-8 to TRBJ1-2; D unresolved. Trimming pared 3 bases from V and 4 bases from J, leaving 16 bases between. The CDR3 has 15 amino acids. Per germline, CDR1 SGHTS and CDR2 YDEGEE. The CDR3 bases are TGTGCCAGCAGCTCTCGCTTTGTTGCCAGCTATGGCTACACCTTC. This translates into CASSSRFVASYGYTF.

This clone was detected a few times. The chain couples TRBV18 to TRBJ2-1; 9 bases line up with TRBD2. The V gene end was trimmed by 2 bases and the J gene end by 5 bases; junction bases not matched to a gene: 4. Germline CDR1 and CDR2: KGHSH and LQKENI. The CDR3 length is 15 residues. The CDR3 is CASSPIVAGDNEQFF. The CDR3 DNA is TGTGCCAGCTCACCAATAGTAGCGGGAGACAATGAGCAGTTCTTC.